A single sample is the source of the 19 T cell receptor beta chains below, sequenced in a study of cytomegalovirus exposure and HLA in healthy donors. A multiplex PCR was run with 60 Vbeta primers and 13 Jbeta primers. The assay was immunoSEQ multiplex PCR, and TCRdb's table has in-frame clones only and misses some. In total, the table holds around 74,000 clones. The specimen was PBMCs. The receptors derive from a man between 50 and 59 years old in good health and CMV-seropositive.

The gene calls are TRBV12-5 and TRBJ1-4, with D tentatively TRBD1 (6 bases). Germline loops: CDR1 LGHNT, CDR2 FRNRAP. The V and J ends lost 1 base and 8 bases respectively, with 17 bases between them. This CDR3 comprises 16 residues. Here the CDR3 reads CASGLGNRGGAEKLFF. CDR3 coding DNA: TGTGCTAGTGGTTTGGGTAATAGGGGGGGAGCGGAAAAACTGTTTTTT.

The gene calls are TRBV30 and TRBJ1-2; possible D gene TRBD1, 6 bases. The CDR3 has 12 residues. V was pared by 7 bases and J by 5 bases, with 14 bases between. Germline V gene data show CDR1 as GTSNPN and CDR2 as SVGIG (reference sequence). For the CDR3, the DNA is TGTGCCTCTGTCGGGGGGCGGTATGGCTACACCTTC. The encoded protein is CASVGGRYGYTF. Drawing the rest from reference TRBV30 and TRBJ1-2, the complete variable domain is SQTIHQWPATLVQPVGSPLSLECTVEGTSNPNLYWYRQAAGRGLQLLFYSVGIGQISSEVPQNLSASRPQDRQFILSSKKLLLSDSGFYLCASVGGRYGYTFGSGTRLTVV.

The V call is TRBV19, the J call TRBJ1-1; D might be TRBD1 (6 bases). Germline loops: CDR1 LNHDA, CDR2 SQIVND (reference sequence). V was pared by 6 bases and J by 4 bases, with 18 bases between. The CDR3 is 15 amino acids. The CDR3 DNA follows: TGTGCCAGTAGCTTACTACAGGGAGAGAGCACTGAAGCTTTCTTT. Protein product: CASSLLQGESTEAFF.

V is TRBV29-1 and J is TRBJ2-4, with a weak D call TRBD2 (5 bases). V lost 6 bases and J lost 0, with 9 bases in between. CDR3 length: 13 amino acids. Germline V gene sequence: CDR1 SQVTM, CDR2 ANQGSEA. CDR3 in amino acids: CSVSEVAKNIQYF. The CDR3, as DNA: TGCAGCGTCTCGGAGGTAGCCAAAAACATTCAGTACTTC. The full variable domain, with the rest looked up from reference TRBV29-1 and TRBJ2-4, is SAVISQKPSRDICQRGTSLTIQCQVDSQVTMMFWYRQQPGQSLTLIATANQGSEATYESGFVIDKFPISRPNLTFSTLTVSNMSPEDSSIYLCSVSEVAKNIQYFGAGTRLSVL.

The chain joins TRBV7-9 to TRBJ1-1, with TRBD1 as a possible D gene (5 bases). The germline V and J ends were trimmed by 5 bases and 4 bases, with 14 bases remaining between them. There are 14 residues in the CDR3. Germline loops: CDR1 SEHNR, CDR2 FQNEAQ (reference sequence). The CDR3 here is CASSPTRDRTEAFF. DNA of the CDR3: TGTGCCAGCAGCCCGACTAGGGACCGCACTGAAGCTTTCTTT.

The CDR3 nucleotides read TGTGCCAGCAGCGAGACAGTCACAGATACGCAGTATTTT. Translation: CASSETVTDTQYF. The gene calls are TRBV7-7 and TRBJ2-3; a weak D match, TRBD1 (5 bases). The CDR3 is 13 amino acids. The germline CDR1 and CDR2 sequences are SSHAT and FNYEAQ (reference sequence). Trimming took 5 bases from V and 2 from J, leaving 8 bases between them.

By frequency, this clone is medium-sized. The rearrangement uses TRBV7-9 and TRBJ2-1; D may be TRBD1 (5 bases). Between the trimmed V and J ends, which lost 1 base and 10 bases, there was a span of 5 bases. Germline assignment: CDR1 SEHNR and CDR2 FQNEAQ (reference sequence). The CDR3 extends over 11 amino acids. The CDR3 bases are TGTGCCAGCAGCTTAGAGGGGGAGCAGTTCTTC. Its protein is CASSLEGEQFF.

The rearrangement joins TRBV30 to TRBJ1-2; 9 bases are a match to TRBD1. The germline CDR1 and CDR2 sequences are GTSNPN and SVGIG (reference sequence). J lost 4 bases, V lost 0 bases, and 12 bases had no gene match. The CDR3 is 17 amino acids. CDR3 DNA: TGTGCCTGGAGTGTACAAACAGGGGGCCCCCCCACCTATGGCTACACCTTC. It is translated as CAWSVQTGGPPTYGYTF.

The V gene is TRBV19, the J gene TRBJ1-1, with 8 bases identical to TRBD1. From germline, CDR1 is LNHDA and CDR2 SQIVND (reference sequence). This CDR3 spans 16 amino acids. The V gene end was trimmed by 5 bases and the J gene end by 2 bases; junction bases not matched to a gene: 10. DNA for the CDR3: TGTGCCAGTAGTCGGGGACAGGCGGGAGTAAACACTGAAGCTTTCTTT. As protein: CASSRGQAGVNTEAFF.

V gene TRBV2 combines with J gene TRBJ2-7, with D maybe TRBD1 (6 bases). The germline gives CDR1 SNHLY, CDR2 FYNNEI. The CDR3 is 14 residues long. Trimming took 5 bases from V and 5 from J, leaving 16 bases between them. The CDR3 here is CASSPDSLSDEQYF. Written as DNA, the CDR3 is TGTGCCAGCAGTCCGGACAGCCTCTCTGACGAGCAGTACTTC.

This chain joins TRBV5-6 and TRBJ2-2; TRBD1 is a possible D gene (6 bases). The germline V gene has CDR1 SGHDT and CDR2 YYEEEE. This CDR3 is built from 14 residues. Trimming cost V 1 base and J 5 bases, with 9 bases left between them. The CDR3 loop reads CASSLPGVTGELFF. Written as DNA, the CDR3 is TGTGCCAGCAGCTTGCCAGGGGTTACCGGGGAGCTGTTTTTT.

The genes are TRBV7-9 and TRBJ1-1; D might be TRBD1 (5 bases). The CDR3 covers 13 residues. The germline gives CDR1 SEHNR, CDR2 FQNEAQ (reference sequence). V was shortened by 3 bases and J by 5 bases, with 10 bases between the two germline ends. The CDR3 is CASSFGGGTEAFF. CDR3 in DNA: TGTGCCAGCAGCTTCGGGGGGGGGACTGAAGCTTTCTTT.

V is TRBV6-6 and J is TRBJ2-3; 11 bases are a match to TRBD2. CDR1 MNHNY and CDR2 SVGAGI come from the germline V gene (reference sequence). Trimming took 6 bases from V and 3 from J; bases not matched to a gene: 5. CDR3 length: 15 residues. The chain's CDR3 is CASSRRTSGTDTQYF. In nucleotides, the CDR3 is TGTGCCAGCAGCCGACGGACTAGCGGGACAGATACGCAGTATTTT.

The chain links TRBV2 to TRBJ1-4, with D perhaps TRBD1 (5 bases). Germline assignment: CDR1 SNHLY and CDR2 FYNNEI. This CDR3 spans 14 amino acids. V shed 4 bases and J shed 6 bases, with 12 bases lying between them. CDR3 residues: CASSVGEGHEKLFF. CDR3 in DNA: TGTGCCAGCAGTGTGGGGGAGGGACATGAAAAACTGTTTTTT.

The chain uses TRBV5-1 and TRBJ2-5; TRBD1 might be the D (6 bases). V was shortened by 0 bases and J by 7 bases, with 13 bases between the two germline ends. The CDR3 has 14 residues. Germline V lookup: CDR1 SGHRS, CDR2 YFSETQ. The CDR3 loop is CASSLAGVQGTQYF. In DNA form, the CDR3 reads TGCGCCAGCAGCTTGGCCGGGGTACAGGGGACCCAGTACTTC.

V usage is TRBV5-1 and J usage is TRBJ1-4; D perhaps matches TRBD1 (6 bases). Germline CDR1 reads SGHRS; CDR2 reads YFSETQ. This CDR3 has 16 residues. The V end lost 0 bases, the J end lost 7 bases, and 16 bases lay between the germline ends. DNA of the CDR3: TGCGCCAGCAGCTTGGGGCAGGGGCAATGGGCTGAAAAACTGTTTTTT. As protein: CASSLGQGQWAEKLFF.

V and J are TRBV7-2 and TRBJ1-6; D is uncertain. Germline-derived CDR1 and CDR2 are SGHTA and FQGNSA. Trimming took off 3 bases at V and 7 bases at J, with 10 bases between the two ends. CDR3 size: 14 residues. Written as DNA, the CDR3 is TGTGCCAGCAGCTTGGACCCGGGGAATTCACCCCTCCACTTT. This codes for CASSLDPGNSPLHF.

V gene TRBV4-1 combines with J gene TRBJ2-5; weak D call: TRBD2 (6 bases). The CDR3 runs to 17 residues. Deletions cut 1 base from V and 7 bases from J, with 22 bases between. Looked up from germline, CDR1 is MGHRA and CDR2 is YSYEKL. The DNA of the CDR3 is TGCGCCAGCAGCCAAGCACACCCACTAACTAGCCCAGGGACCCAGTACTTC. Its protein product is CASSQAHPLTSPGTQYF.

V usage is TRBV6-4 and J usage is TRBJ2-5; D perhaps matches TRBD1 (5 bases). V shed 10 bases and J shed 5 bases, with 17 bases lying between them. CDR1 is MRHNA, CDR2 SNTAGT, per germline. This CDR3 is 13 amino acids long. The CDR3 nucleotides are TGTGCCACTTCTGGGGCAGGGCGGGAGACCCAGTACTTC. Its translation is CATSGAGRETQYF.